The 8 T cell receptor beta chains given below trace back to one sample, sequenced in a study of cytomegalovirus exposure and HLA in healthy donors. PCR amplification relied on 60 Vbeta primers (plus 13 Jbeta primers). Profiling relied on immunoSEQ multiplex PCR, and the TCRdb table lists in-frame clones only, not all of them. Here the sample spans 200,000 to 250,000 clones, approximately 80% being singletons. The sample consisted of PBMCs. The receptors come from a boy between 2 and 10 years old in good health and CMV-seronegative.

The chain recombines TRBV11-2 with TRBJ1-5, with no clear D. This CDR3 has 17 residues. Germline CDR1 SGHAT, CDR2 FQNNGV. V was shortened by 1 base and J by 0 bases, with 13 bases between the two germline ends. CDR3 coding DNA: TGTGCCAGCAGCTTAGTCGCGGGTAGTAATAGCAATCAGCCCCAGCATTTT. Its protein product is CASSLVAGSNSNQPQHF.

The chain links TRBV11-2 to TRBJ2-3, with TRBD1 as a possible D gene (6 bases). Trimming cost V 5 bases and J 1 base, with 13 bases left between them. The V gene's germline CDR1 is SGHAT and CDR2 FQNNGV. There are 15 residues in the CDR3. The CDR3 spells CASSAPGHGTDTQYF. Written as DNA, the CDR3 is TGTGCCAGCAGCGCCCCGGGACACGGCACAGATACGCAGTATTTT.

The chain employs TRBV9 and TRBJ2-3, with 9 nucleotides matching TRBD2. The germline gives CDR1 SGDLS, CDR2 YYNGEE. Losses at the gene ends were 1 base for V and 0 bases for J; bases not matched to a gene: 6. CDR3 length: 17 amino acids. The CDR3 DNA follows: TGTGCCAGCAGCGTACAACCCGGGACTAGCAGCACAGATACGCAGTATTTT. This codes for CASSVQPGTSSTDTQYF.

V is TRBV30 and J is TRBJ2-7; TRBD2 might be the D (5 bases). Germline V CDR1 and CDR2: GTSNPN, SVGIG (reference sequence). V dropped 5 bases and J dropped 2 bases, with 13 bases sitting between them. The CDR3 consists of 13 residues. In nucleotides, the CDR3 is TGTGCCTGGGCGCCGGGGATTACCTACGAGCAGTACTTC. It specifies CAWAPGITYEQYF.

The chain is built from TRBV29-1 and TRBJ1-2; no clear D gene. This CDR3 is 11 amino acids long. With 3 bases removed from V and 9 bases from J, the gap between germline ends came to 11 bases. CDR1 is SQVTM, CDR2 ANQGSEA, per germline. DNA of the CDR3: TGCAGCGTTGATGGTGGCTTAAGCTACACCTTC. Translated, it gives CSVDGGLSYTF.

The chain carries TRBV6-1 and TRBJ2-5; D might be TRBD1 (5 bases). Between the trimmed V and J ends, which lost 6 bases and 5 bases, there was a span of 19 bases. The CDR3 is 15 residues long. Germline-derived CDR1 and CDR2 are MNHNS and SASEGT. This CDR3 reads CASSSRLDSRETQYF. The DNA for the CDR3 is TGTGCCAGCAGCTCCCGACTCGACAGCAGGGAGACCCAGTACTTC.

The rearrangement uses TRBV6-5 and TRBJ2-5; possible D gene TRBD1, 5 bases. The germline V gene has CDR1 MNHEY and CDR2 SVGAGI. The CDR3 consists of 13 residues. Trimming removed 2 bases at V and 11 bases at J, with 15 bases between. The CDR3 here is CASSYNSGAGQYF. CDR3 nucleotides: TGTGCCAGCAGTTACAACTCTGGGGCAGGGCAGTACTTC.

The V gene is TRBV4-2, the J gene TRBJ1-1; 7 bases agree with TRBD1. The CDR3 loop spans 14 amino acids. Trimming at V came to 2 bases and at J to 10 bases, leaving 10 bases not matched to a gene. Germline CDR1 and CDR2: LGHNA and YNFKEQ. Written as DNA, the CDR3 is TGTGCCAGCAGCCAAAGGGACTCTCAGGGGGGAGCTTTCTTT. Its translation: CASSQRDSQGGAFF.